The 27 T cell receptor beta chains listed next were all sequenced from one sample in a study of blood T cells in healthy people across ages. The use of a sample-barcoded 5' primer and a J-beta primer mix characterized a second PCR of about 7 to 12 cycles. A single record per CDR3 protein comes from TCRdb applying MiXCR to the 5' RACE reads. The sample records 700,000 or so distinct CDR3 sequences, approximately 22% being singletons. The sample consisted of blood. The receptors were sampled from an older man in good health.

The chain recombines TRBV4-3 with TRBJ2-5, with TRBD2 identical over 11 bases. The CDR3 runs to 16 residues. J lost 5 bases, V lost 4 bases, and 9 bases had no gene match. CDR1 and CDR2 from the germline V gene are LGHNA and YSLEER. The DNA of the CDR3 is TGCGCCAGCAGCCGCATACTAGCGGGAGACGGGGAGACCCAGTACTTC. Translating gives CASSRILAGDGETQYF.

The chain has TRBV20-1 and TRBJ2-5; 14 bases align to TRBD2. The germline gives CDR1 DFQATT, CDR2 SNEGSKA (reference sequence). The CDR3 consists of 16 residues. V dropped 1 base and J dropped 2; count of bases not matched to a gene: 3. The CDR3 DNA is TGCAGTGCTAGAGGACTAGCGGGGGGGCAACAAGAGACCCAGTACTTC. Its translation is CSARGLAGGQQETQYF.

This clonotype was observed a few times. The chain joins TRBV18 to TRBJ2-3, with unresolved D. CDR3 length: 13 amino acids. Germline values: CDR1 KGHSH, CDR2 LQKENI. The V gene lost 0 bases and the J gene lost 4 bases, with 5 bases spanning the gap. The CDR3 DNA reads as TGTGCCAGCTCACCACCGGCCTCAGATACGCAGTATTTT. It codes for CASSPPASDTQYF.

This rearrangement joins TRBV29-1 to TRBJ2-3, with 7 nucleotides matching TRBD2. CDR1 and CDR2 (germline): SQVTM, ANQGSEA. The length of the CDR3 is 13 residues. The CDR3: CALRRGRDDTQYF. The CDR3 DNA reads TGCGCCCTGAGGCGGGGGAGGGATGATACGCAGTATTTT.

This clonotype occurred a few times. The V call is TRBV19, the J call TRBJ1-2; D gene unclear. From germline, CDR1 is LNHDA and CDR2 SQIVND (reference sequence). V was trimmed by 6 bases and J by 4 bases, leaving 15 bases between them. This CDR3 is built from 14 residues. CDR3 region: CASRMTDPFYGYTF. For the CDR3, the DNA is TGTGCCAGTAGGATGACTGACCCCTTCTATGGCTACACCTTC. The whole variable domain, filled in from reference TRBV19 and TRBJ1-2, reads DGGITQSPKYLFRKEGQNVTLSCEQNLNHDAMYWYRQDPGQGLRLIYYSQIVNDFQKGDIAEGYSVSREKKESFPLTVTSAQKNPTAFYLCASRMTDPFYGYTFGSGTRLTVV.

This clonotype was found a few times. The chain is built from TRBV4-3 and TRBJ2-2, with TRBD1 matching over 9 bases. Per germline, CDR1 LGHNA and CDR2 YSLEER. CDR3 length: 17 amino acids. V lost 0 bases, J lost 6 bases, and 8 bases stayed unmatched. This CDR3 is CASSQEVGTGSPGELFF. CDR3 DNA: TGCGCCAGCAGCCAAGAAGTTGGGACAGGGTCCCCCGGGGAGCTGTTTTTT.

The chain links TRBV29-1 to TRBJ1-1; 7 bases align to TRBD1. This CDR3 is built from 13 residues. Germline-derived CDR1 and CDR2 are SQVTM and ANQGSEA. V trimming: 4 bases; J trimming: 3 bases; junction bases outside the gene matches: 5. CDR3 nucleotide sequence: TGCAGCGTTGCTGACAGGGAGGACACTGAAGCTTTCTTT. This gives the protein CSVADREDTEAFF. The entire variable domain, with the rest obtained from reference TRBV29-1 and TRBJ1-1, is as follows: SAVISQKPSRDICQRGTSLTIQCQVDSQVTMMFWYRQQPGQSLTLIATANQGSEATYESGFVIDKFPISRPNLTFSTLTVSNMSPEDSSIYLCSVADREDTEAFFGQGTRLTVV.

This clonotype was seen a few times. The J gene is TRBJ2-1, the V gene TRBV24-1, with 11 bases aligning to TRBD2. The CDR3 has 17 amino acids. The V segment lost 0 bases and the J segment 12 bases; nucleotides outside the gene matches: 12. Germline V lookup: CDR1 KGHDR, CDR2 SFDVKD. The CDR3 loop reads CATSDLRTSGRQIRQFF. The CDR3 DNA follows: TGTGCCACCAGTGATTTGAGGACTAGCGGGCGCCAAATCAGGCAGTTCTTC.

This clonotype has just a few counts. This chain connects TRBV20-1 to TRBJ2-3, with 7 bases identical to TRBD1. This CDR3 contains 15 residues. The junction had 15 bases not matched to a gene; V was cut back by 6 bases and J by 6 bases. Germline lookup yields CDR1 DFQATT and CDR2 SNEGSKA (reference sequence). For the CDR3, the DNA is TGCAGTGCGAACAGTGCAGGACAGGCCGATGATACGCAGTATTTT. This translates into CSANSAGQADDTQYF.

This sequence joins TRBV18 and TRBJ2-1; no firm D call. TRBJ2-5 matches the DNA end more closely, so the J call is doubtful. The CDR3 is made up of 12 amino acids. Germline CDR1 reads KGHSH; CDR2 reads LQKENI. The CDR3 here is CASSPLKETQYF. The CDR3 bases are TGTGCCAGCTCACCACTGAAGGAGACCCAGTACTTC.

The table lists this clonotype with a count of one. The CDR3 end shows no conserved phenylalanine or tryptophan, and so a read error is likely. The CDR3 DNA is TGTGCCGCGGGCGGGAGGAACACCGGGGAGCTGTTTTCT. Translation: CAAGGRNTGELFS. V is TRBV11-2 and J is TRBJ2-2; 7 bases fit TRBD2. CDR3 size: 13 residues. With V trimmed by 11 bases and J by 1 base, 4 bases remained unmatched. Germline-derived CDR1 and CDR2 are SGHAT and FQNNGV.

This clonotype came up a few times. The chain employs TRBV20-1 and TRBJ2-3, with TRBD2 matching over 7 bases. This CDR3 contains 17 residues. Looked up from germline, CDR1 is DFQATT and CDR2 is SNEGSKA (reference sequence). After removal of 2 bases from V and 1 base from J, the junction contained 12 bases not matched to a gene. The CDR3 sequence is CSARLFRRGERTDTQYF. The CDR3 DNA reads as TGCAGTGCTAGACTTTTCAGACGGGGGGAGCGCACAGATACGCAGTATTTT.

The genes are TRBV29-1 and TRBJ1-1; D perhaps matches TRBD1 (5 bases). CDR3 length: 11 amino acids. Germline lookup yields CDR1 SQVTM and CDR2 ANQGSEA. Trimming removed 4 bases from V and 4 bases from J, with 7 bases in between. Written as DNA, the CDR3 is TGCAGCGTTGCAGGGATCACTGAAGCTTTCTTT. Its translation is CSVAGITEAFF.

The chain has TRBV5-1 and TRBJ1-1, with D possibly TRBD1 on 5 matching bases. This CDR3 has 13 amino acids. Deletions cut 0 bases from V and 6 bases from J, with 9 bases between. The germline gives CDR1 SGHRS, CDR2 YFSETQ. The CDR3: CASSLGQIAEAFF. The CDR3 nucleotides are TGCGCCAGCAGCTTGGGACAGATAGCTGAAGCTTTCTTT.

CDR3 coding DNA: TGTGCCAGCAGTTACTCCTGGGCGGCACGGGAGACCCAGTACTTC. Translating it yields CASSYSWAARETQYF. The chain combines TRBV6-5 with TRBJ2-5; no clear D. V lost 0 bases to trimming and J lost 5 bases, with 13 bases between them. The CDR3 consists of 15 residues. Germline CDR1 is MNHEY and CDR2 is SVGAGI.

This chain joins TRBV4-3 and TRBJ1-4; 8 bases are shared with TRBD1. V trimming: 2 bases; J trimming: 10 bases; junction bases outside the gene matches: 21. Germline V gene sequence: CDR1 LGHNA, CDR2 YSLEER. The CDR3 extends over 19 amino acids. The CDR3 bases are TGCGCCAGCAGCCAATCCAGGACCCGAGGGACAGGTCCAGTCGGAAAACTGTTTTTT. Its protein is CASSQSRTRGTGPVGKLFF.

The table lists this clonotype with a few counts. This chain links TRBV7-3 with TRBJ2-2; 7 bases align to TRBD1. J was trimmed by 4 bases and V by 1 base; bases with no gene match: 9. CDR1 SGHTA and CDR2 FQGTGA come from the germline V gene. The CDR3 runs 17 residues. The CDR3 DNA is TGTGCCAGCAGCTTAAGGTCCGGGACAGTGAGCACCGGGGAGCTGTTTTTT. Translated: CASSLRSGTVSTGELFF.

The CDR3 loop reads CASSLGVHSGANVLTF. The DNA for the CDR3 is TGCGCCAGCAGCTTGGGGGTTCACTCTGGGGCCAACGTCCTGACTTTC. The chain joins TRBV5-1 to TRBJ2-6; D is unresolved. V lost 0 bases and J 0 bases, leaving 7 bases between the germline ends. Germline loops: CDR1 SGHRS, CDR2 YFSETQ. The CDR3 sequence is 16 residues long.

The J gene is TRBJ1-2, the V gene TRBV7-9, with D perhaps TRBD1 (5 bases). This CDR3 spans 13 amino acids. V dropped 3 bases and J dropped 8 bases, with 13 bases sitting between them. Germline V gene lookup returns CDR1 SEHNR and CDR2 FQNEAQ (reference sequence). The CDR3 loop reads CASSFDRPGGYTF. The CDR3 DNA reads as TGTGCCAGCAGCTTCGACCGCCCAGGGGGCTACACCTTC.

The chain has TRBV28 and TRBJ1-2; the D is unclear. Germline V gene data show CDR1 as MDHEN and CDR2 as SYDVKM. V lost 6 bases to trimming and J lost 7 bases, with 9 bases between them. The length of the CDR3 is 11 residues. The CDR3 bases are TGTGCCAGCAGGCTTCTTTTTGGCTACACCTTC. Translation: CASRLLFGYTF.

V is TRBV19 and J is TRBJ1-2; a weak D match, TRBD1 (6 bases). Trimming pared 9 bases from V and 3 bases from J, leaving 14 bases between. Germline CDR1 and CDR2: LNHDA and SQIVND (reference sequence). The CDR3 sequence is 13 residues long. The CDR3 here is CASHRDKDYGYTF. In nucleotides, the CDR3 is TGTGCCAGCCACCGGGACAAAGACTATGGCTACACCTTC.

V usage is TRBV29-1 and J usage is TRBJ2-7, with D uncertain. Per the germline V gene, CDR1 is SQVTM and CDR2 is ANQGSEA. The CDR3 contains 13 residues. V lost 4 bases and J lost 6, with 16 bases in between. CDR3 loop: CSVGWGRGAEQYF. For the CDR3, the DNA is TGCAGCGTTGGCTGGGGAAGAGGTGCCGAGCAGTACTTC.

This clonotype has just a few counts. The chain combines TRBV5-1 with TRBJ2-4, with a possible D match to TRBD1 (5 bases). V was shortened by 4 bases and J by 0 bases, with 8 bases between the two germline ends. The length of the CDR3 is 14 residues. CDR1 SGHRS and CDR2 YFSETQ come from the germline V gene. DNA of the CDR3: TGCGCCAGCAGCCCCGGACAAGCCAAAAACATTCAGTACTTC. Residues: CASSPGQAKNIQYF.

V usage is TRBV4-3 and J usage is TRBJ2-1, with D unresolved. V shed 0 bases and J shed 8 bases, with 11 bases lying between them. Germline CDR1 is LGHNA and CDR2 is YSLEER. The CDR3 is 14 residues long. The CDR3 sequence is CASSQDGRVHEQFF. CDR3 in DNA: TGCGCCAGCAGCCAAGATGGAAGGGTCCATGAGCAGTTCTTC.

The CDR3 is CSGQGNHEAFF. The CDR3 bases are TGCAGCGGACAGGGGAATCATGAAGCTTTCTTT. V and J are TRBV29-1 and TRBJ1-1, with 8 bases matching TRBD1. Per the germline V gene, CDR1 is SQVTM and CDR2 is ANQGSEA. With 7 bases clipped from V and 7 bases from J, the junction kept 5 bases outside the gene matches. CDR3 size: 11 residues.

The CDR3 coding sequence is TGTGCCAGCAGCCCGGACACAGGAATGAACACTGAAGCTTTCTTT. Translating gives CASSPDTGMNTEAFF. The rearrangement uses TRBV2 and TRBJ1-1; TRBD1 might be the D (5 bases). The CDR3 is 15 amino acids. V shed 6 bases and J shed 0 bases, with 14 bases lying between them. CDR1 is SNHLY and CDR2 is FYNNEI in the germline V gene. The complete variable domain, with remaining parts taken from reference TRBV2 and TRBJ1-1, reads EPEVTQTPSHQVTQMGQEVILRCVPISNHLYFYWYRQILGQKVEFLVSFYNNEISEKSEIFDDQFSVERPDGSNFTLKIRSTKLEDSAMYFCASSPDTGMNTEAFFGQGTRLTVV.

This clonotype was found a few times. For the CDR3, the DNA is TGTGCCAGCAGTTCCCCGGGACAGGGCTCAGATGAGCAGTTCTTC. Residues: CASSSPGQGSDEQFF. The J gene is TRBJ2-1, the V gene TRBV28; 9 bases agree with TRBD1. Germline loops: CDR1 MDHEN, CDR2 SYDVKM. The CDR3 length is 15 residues. V lost 4 bases, J lost 8 bases, and 9 bases stayed unmatched.